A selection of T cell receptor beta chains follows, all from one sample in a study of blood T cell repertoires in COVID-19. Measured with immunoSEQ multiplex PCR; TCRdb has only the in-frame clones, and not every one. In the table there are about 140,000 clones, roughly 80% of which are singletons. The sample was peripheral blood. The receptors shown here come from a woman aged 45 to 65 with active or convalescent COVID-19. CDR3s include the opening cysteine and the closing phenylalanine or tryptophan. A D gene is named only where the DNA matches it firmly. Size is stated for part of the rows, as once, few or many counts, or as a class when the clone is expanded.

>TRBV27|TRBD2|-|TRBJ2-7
TGTGCCAGCAGTCTTTCCGGGACTAGTCGCGAGCAGTACTTC
CASSLSGTSREQYF
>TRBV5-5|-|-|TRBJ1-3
TGTGCCAGCAGCTTGGCAGGGTCTGGAAACACCATATATTTT
CASSLAGSGNTIYF
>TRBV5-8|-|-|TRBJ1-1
TGTGCCAGCAGCTTAGGGACAAAAAGGTCTAACGAAGCTTTCTTT
CASSLGTKRSNEAFF
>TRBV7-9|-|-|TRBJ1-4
TGTGCCAGCACCGCCGCGGGTACAACTAATGAAAAACTGTTTTTT
CASTAAGTTNEKLFF
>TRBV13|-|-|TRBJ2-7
TGTGCCAGCAGCTTAGTGGGCGGGCCCTACGAGCAGTACTTC
CASSLVGGPYEQYF
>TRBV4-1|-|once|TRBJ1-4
TGCGCCAGCAGCCAAGGGCCCGAGCGATCAACTAATGAAAAACTGTTTTTT
CASSQGPERSTNEKLFF
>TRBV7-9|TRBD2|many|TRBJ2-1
TGTGCCAGCAGCTTGCCACTAGCGGGAGGTCCCAATGAGCAGTTCTTC
CASSLPLAGGPNEQFF
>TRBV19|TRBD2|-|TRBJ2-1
TGTGCCAGTAGTAGTCAAGGTAGCGGGCTCTACAATGAGCAGTTCTTC
CASSSQGSGLYNEQFF
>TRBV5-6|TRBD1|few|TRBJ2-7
TGTGCCAGCAGCTATAAACCGGGACAGGCCTCCTACGAGCAGTACTTC
CASSYKPGQASYEQYF
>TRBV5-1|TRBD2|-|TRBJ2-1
TGCGCCAGCAGGTCGACTAGCGGGGGTCCCAATGAGCAGTTCTTC
CASRSTSGGPNEQFF
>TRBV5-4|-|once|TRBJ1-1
TGTGCCAGCAGCGCGTTTCAGGGCGACTTCTCAAACACTGAAGCTTTCTTT
CASSAFQGDFSNTEAFF
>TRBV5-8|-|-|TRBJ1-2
TGTGCCAGCAGCTTGAGGGGACTCGGGGGCTACACCTTC
CASSLRGLGGYTF
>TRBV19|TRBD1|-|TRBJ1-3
TGTGCCAGTAGTTCTCCGGGACAGGGGGCGAACACCATATATTTT
CASSSPGQGANTIYF
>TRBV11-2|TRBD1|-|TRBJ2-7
TGTGCCAGCAGCCCCAGGACAGGCGCTACAAACTACGAGCAGTACTTC
CASSPRTGATNYEQYF
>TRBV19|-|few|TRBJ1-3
TGTGCCAGTACCCCCTTCGGCTCTGGAAACACCATATATTTT
CASTPFGSGNTIYF
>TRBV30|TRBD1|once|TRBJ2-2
TGTGCCTCAGACAGGGTGGCCGGGGAGCTGTTTTTT
CASDRVAGELFF
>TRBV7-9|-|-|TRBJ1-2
TGTGCCAGCAGCAGAGCCGGAGGGTATGGCTACACCTTC
CASSRAGGYGYTF
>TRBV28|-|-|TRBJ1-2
TGTGCCAGCAGTTTGAGAGAGTATGGCTACACCTTC
CASSLREYGYTF
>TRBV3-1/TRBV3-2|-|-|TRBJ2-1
TGTGCCAGCAGCCACGCTAGCTACAATGAGCAGTTCTTC
CASSHASYNEQFF
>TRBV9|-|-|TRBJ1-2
TGTGCCAGCAGCGCCGCTGCAGGGCTGGCACTTAACTATGGCTACACCTTC
CASSAAAGLALNYGYTF
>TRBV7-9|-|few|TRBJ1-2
TGTGCCAGCAGCTTAGCTCAGGGACTTGGCTACACCTTC
CASSLAQGLGYTF
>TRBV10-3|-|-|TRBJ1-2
TGTGCCATCAGTGGGGGGCTTGAGTATGGCTACACCTTC
CAISGGLEYGYTF
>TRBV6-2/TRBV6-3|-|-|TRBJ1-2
TGTGCCAGCAGTTACTCGGCGCAGGGGCGGGAGGGCTACACCTTC
CASSYSAQGREGYTF
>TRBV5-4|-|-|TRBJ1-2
TGTGCCAGCAGCTTAAGTCTATCGGGGGATGGCTACACCTTC
CASSLSLSGDGYTF
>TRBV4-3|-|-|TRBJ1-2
TGCGCCAGCAGCCAAGATCTTAACTATGGCTACACCTTC
CASSQDLNYGYTF
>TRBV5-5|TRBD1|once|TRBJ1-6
TGTGCCAGCAGCTTACTGGGACAGGGGGGATCACCCCTCCACTTT
CASSLLGQGGSPLHF
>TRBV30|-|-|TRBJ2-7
TGTGCCTGGAGTCCTCTAGCAGGGGTATCCTACGAGCAGTACTTC
CAWSPLAGVSYEQYF
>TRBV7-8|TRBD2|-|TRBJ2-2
TGTGCCAGCAGCTTCGGGTTGGCGGGAGGGCCTGGCGGGGAGCTGTTTTTT
CASSFGLAGGPGGELFF
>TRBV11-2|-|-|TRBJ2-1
TGTGCCAGCAGCTTAAACTATGAGCAGTTCTTC
CASSLNYEQFF
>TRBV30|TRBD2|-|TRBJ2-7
TGTGCCTGGAGTATTGGACTAGCCTCATCCTACGAGCAGTACTTC
CAWSIGLASSYEQYF
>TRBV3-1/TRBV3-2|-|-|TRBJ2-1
TGTGCCAGCAGCCAAGTCCAGGGTAGTGAGCAGTTCTTC
CASSQVQGSEQFF
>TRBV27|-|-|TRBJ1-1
TGTGCCAGCAGTTTCCAGGGGCAGGGGACTGAAGCTTTCTTT
CASSFQGQGTEAFF
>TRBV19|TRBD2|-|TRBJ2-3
TGTGCCAGTACCCCGGGACTAGCGGGAGACACAGATACGCAGTATTTT
CASTPGLAGDTDTQYF
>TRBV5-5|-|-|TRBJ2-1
TGTGCCAGCAGCTTGCCCTCTATCAATGAGCAGTTCTTC
CASSLPSINEQFF
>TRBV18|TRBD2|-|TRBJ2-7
TGTGCCAGCTCCCAGCTCGGGGGGGGAACCTACGAGCAGTACTTC
CASSQLGGGTYEQYF
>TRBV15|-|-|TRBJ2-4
TGTGCCACCAGCAGAGATTCCAGGAACATTCAGTACTTC
CATSRDSRNIQYF
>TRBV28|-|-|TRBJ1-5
TGTGCCAGCGTCCCATCGCAGGGGAGAAGTCAGCCCCAGCATTTT
CASVPSQGRSQPQHF
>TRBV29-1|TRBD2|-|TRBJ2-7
TGCAGCGTTGAATCTGGAGTCCTAGCGGGAGGATACGAGCAGTACTTC
CSVESGVLAGGYEQYF
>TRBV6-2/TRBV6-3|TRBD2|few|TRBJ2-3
TGTGCCAGCAGTTTGCAAGCGGGAGATGCAGATACGCAGTATTTT
CASSLQAGDADTQYF
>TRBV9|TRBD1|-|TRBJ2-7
TGTGCCAGCAGCGTAACCGTCACAGGGGGCGGCGACGAGCAGTACTTC
CASSVTVTGGGDEQYF
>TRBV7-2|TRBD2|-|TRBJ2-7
TGTGCCAGCAGCTTTGGGACTAGCGCCCACGAGCAGTACTTC
CASSFGTSAHEQYF
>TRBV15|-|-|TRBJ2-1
TGTGCCACCAGCAGAGATCTGGCCGCGGGTGAGCAGTTCTTC
CATSRDLAAGEQFF
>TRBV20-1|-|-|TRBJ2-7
TGCAGTGCTGAGAATTCATACGAGCAGTACTTC
CSAENSYEQYF
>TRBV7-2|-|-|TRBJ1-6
TGTGCCAGCAGCACCCAGGCCTATAATTCACCCCTCCACTTT
CASSTQAYNSPLHF
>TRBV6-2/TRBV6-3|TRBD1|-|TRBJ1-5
TGTGCCAGCACCCCAGGACAGGTTCAGCCCCAGCATTTT
CASTPGQVQPQHF
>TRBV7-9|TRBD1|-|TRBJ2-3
TGTGCCAGCAGCTTAGCGACAGGGCTTAGCACAGATACGCAGTATTTT
CASSLATGLSTDTQYF
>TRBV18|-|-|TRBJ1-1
TGTGCCAGCTCACCAAGAAATTCGGGAATTAACACTGAAGCTTTCTTT
CASSPRNSGINTEAFF
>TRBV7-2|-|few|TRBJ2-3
TGTGCCAGCAGCTCCAGACTCGAGACAGATACGCAGTATTTT
CASSSRLETDTQYF
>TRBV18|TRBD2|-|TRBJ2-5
TGTGCCAGCTCACCAGGAACTAGCGGGACCGGATCCCAAGAGACCCAGTACTTC
CASSPGTSGTGSQETQYF
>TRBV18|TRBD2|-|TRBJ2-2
TGTGCCAGCTCACCACTTAGCGGGAGTAGGACCGGGGAGCTGTTTTTT
CASSPLSGSRTGELFF
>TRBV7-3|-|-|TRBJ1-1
TGTGCCAGCAGCACGCCAGGGGAGGAAGCTTTCTTT
CASSTPGEEAFF
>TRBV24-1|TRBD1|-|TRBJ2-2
TGTGCCACCAGTGATTCCGGGACAGGGGGCGCCGGAACCGGGGAGCTGTTTTTT
CATSDSGTGGAGTGELFF
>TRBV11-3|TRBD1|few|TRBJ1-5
TGTGCCAGCAGCTGCAATCCGGGACAGCGGTTTACCAATCAGCCCCAGCATTTT
CASSCNPGQRFTNQPQHF
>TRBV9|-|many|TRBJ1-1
TGTGCCAGCAGCTTATTTACAGGCGGAGTCACTGAAGCTTTCTTT
CASSLFTGGVTEAFF
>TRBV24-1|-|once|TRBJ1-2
TGTGCCACCAGTGACCCATCGACAGAAACGAACTATGGCTACACCTTC
CATSDPSTETNYGYTF